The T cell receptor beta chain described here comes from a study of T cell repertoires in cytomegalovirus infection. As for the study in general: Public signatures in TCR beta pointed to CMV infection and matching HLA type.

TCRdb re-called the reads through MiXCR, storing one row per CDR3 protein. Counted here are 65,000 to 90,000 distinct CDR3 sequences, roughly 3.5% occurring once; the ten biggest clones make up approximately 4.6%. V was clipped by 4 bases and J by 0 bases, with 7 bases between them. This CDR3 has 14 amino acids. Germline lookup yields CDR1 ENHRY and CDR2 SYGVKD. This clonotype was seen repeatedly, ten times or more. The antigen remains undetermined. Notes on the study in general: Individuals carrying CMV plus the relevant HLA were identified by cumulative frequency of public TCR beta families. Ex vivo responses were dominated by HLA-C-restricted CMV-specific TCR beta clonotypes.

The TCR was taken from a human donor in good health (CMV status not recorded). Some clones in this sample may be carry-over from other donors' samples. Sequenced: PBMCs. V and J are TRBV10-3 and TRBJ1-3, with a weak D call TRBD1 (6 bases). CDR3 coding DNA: TGTGCCATCAGTGGGACAGACTCTGGAAACACCATATATTTT. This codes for CAISGTDSGNTIYF.